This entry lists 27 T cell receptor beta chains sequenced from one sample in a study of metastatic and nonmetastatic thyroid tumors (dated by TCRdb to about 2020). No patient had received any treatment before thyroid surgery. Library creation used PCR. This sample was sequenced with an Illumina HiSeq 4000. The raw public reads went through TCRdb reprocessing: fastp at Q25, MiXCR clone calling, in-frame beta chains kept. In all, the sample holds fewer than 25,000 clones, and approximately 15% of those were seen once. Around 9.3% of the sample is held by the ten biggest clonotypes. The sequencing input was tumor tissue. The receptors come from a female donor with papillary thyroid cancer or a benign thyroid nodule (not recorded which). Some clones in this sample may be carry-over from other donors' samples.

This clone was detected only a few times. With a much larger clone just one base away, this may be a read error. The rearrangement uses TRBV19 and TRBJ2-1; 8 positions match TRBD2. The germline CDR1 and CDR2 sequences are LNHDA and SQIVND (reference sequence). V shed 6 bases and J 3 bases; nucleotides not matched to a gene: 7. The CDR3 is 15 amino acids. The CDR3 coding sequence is TGTGCCAGTAGGACGACTAGCGTGCTCTACAATGAGCAGTTCTTC. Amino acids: CASRTTSVLYNEQFF. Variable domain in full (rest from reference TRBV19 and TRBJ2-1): DGGITQSPKYLFRKEGQNVTLSCEQNLNHDAMYWYRQDPGQGLRLIYYSQIVNDFQKGDIAEGYSVSREKKESFPLTVTSAQKNPTAFYLCASRTTSVLYNEQFFGPGTRLTVL.

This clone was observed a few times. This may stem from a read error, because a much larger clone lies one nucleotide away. CDR3 protein: CASSLGTINHPQHF. The CDR3 DNA follows: TGTGCCAGCAGCTTAGGGACTATTAATCACCCCCAGCATTTT. The chain carries TRBV28 and TRBJ1-5; maybe TRBD1 (5 bases). CDR3 length: 14 amino acids. CDR1 is MDHEN and CDR2 is SYDVKM in the germline V gene. The entire variable domain, with the rest obtained from reference TRBV28 and TRBJ1-5, is as follows: DVKVTQSSRYLVKRTGEKVFLECVQDMDHENMFWYRQDPGLGLRLIYFSYDVKMKEKGDIPEGYSVSREKKERFSLILESASTNQTSMYLCASSLGTINHPQHFGDGTRLSIL.

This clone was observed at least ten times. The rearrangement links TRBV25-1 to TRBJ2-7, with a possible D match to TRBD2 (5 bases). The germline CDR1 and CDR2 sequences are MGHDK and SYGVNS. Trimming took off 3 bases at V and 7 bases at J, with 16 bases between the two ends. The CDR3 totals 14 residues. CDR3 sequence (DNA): TGTGCCAGCAGTGAGGGGATGGGAGTTGGGGAGCAGTACTTC. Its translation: CASSEGMGVGEQYF.

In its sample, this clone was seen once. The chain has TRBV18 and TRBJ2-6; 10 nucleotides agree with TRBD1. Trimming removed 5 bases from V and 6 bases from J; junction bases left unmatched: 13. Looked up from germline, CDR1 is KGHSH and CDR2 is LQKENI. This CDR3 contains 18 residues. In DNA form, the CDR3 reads TGTGCCAGCTCATCAACCCCGGGACAGGGGCCTGCGGCCAACGTCCTGACTTTC. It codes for CASSSTPGQGPAANVLTF.

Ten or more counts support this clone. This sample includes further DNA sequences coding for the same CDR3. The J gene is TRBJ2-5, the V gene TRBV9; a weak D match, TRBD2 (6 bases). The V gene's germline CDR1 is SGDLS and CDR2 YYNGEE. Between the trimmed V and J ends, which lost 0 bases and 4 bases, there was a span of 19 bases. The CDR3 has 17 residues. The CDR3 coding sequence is TGTGCCAGCAGCGTAGGAATAGGGAGTGTGGGAGGAGAGACCCAGTACTTC. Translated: CASSVGIGSVGGETQYF. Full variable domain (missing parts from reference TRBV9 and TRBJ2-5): DSGVTQTPKHLITATGQRVTLRCSPRSGDLSVYWYQQSLDQGLQFLIQYYNGEERAKGNILERFSAQQFPDLHSELNLSSLELGDSALYFCASSVGIGSVGGETQYFGPGTRLLVL.

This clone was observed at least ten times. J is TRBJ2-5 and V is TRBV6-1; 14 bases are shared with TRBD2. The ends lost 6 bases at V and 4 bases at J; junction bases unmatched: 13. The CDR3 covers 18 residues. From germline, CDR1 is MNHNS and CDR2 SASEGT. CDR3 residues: CASRERGLAGGEGETQYF. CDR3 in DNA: TGTGCCAGCAGGGAGAGAGGACTAGCGGGGGGAGAGGGAGAGACCCAGTACTTC.

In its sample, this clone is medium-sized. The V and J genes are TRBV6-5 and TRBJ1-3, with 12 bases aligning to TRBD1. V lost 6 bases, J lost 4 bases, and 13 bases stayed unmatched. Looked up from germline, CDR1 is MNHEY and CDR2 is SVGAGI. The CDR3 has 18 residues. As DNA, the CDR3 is TGTGCCAGCAGCCCCACCCCGGGACAGGGGGCGCCGGGAAACACCATATATTTT. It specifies CASSPTPGQGAPGNTIYF.

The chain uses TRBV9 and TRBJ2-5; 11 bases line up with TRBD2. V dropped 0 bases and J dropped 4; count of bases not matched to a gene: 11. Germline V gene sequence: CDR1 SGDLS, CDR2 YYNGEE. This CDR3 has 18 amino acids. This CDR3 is CASSVGSLAGGEGETQYF. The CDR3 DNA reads TGTGCCAGCAGCGTAGGGTCCCTAGCGGGAGGTGAAGGAGAGACCCAGTACTTC.

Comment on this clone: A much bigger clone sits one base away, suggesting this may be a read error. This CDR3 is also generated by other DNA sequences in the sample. CDR3 DNA sequence: TGTGCCAGTTCGCCTGGGGTTAGTTATCAGCCCCAGCATTTT. Protein product: CASSPGVSYQPQHF. V usage is TRBV5-8 and J usage is TRBJ1-5; D is unclear. CDR3 length: 14 residues. Germline-derived CDR1 and CDR2 are SGHTS and YDEGEE. V was shortened by 8 bases and J by 5 bases, with 17 bases between the two germline ends.

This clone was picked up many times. CDR3 residues: CAAGQGNTGELFF. The CDR3 region has the DNA TGTGCCGCGGGACAGGGAAACACCGGGGAGCTGTTTTTT. The chain joins TRBV18 to TRBJ2-2; the match to TRBD1 covers 9 bases. J was trimmed by 2 bases and V by 11 bases; bases with no gene match: 3. The length of the CDR3 is 13 residues. The germline V gene encodes CDR1 KGHSH and CDR2 LQKENI.

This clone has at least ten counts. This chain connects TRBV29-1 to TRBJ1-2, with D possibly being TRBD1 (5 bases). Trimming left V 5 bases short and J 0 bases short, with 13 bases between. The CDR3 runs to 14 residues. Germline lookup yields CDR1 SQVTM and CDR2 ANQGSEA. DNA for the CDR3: TGCAGCGTTAGCCAGGGACTTACTAACTATGGCTACACCTTC. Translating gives CSVSQGLTNYGYTF.

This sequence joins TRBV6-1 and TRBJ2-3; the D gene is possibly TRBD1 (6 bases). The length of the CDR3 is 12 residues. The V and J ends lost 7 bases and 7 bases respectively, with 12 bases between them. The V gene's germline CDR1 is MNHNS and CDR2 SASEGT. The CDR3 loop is CASILRDNTQYF. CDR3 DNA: TGTGCCAGCATTTTAAGGGACAATACGCAGTATTTT.

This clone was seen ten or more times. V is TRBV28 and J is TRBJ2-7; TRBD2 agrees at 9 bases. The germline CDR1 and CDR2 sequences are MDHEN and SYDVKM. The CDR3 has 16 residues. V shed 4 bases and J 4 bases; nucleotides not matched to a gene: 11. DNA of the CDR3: TGTGCCAGCAGTTCCCGTATCGCGGGAGGGATATACGAGCAGTACTTC. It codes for CASSSRIAGGIYEQYF.

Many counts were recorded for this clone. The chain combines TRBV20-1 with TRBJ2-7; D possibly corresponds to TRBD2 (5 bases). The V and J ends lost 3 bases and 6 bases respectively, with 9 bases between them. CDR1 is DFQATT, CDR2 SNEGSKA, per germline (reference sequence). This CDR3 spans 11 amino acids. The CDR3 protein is CSAREVGEQYF. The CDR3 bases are TGCAGTGCTAGGGAGGTTGGCGAGCAGTACTTC.

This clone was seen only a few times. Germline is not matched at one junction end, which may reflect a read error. The CDR3 sequence: CASSLGRGAVYVYTF. CDR3 in DNA: TGTGCCAGCAGTTTAGGCCGGGGGGCTGTCTATGTCTACACCTTC. This rearrangement joins TRBV12-3 or TRBV12-4 to TRBJ1-2; weak D call: TRBD1 (6 bases). CDR3 length: 15 amino acids.

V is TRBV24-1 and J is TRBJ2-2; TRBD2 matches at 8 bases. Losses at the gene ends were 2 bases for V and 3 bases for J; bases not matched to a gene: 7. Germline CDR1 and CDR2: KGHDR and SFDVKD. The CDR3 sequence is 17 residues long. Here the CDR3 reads CATSDSVREGDTGELFF. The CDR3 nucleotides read TGTGCCACCAGTGATTCGGTCCGGGAGGGGGACACCGGGGAGCTGTTTTTT.

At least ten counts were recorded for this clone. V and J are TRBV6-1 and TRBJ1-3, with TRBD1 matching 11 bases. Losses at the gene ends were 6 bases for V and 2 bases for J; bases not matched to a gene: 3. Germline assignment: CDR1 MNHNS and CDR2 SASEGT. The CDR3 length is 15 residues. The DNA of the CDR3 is TGTGCCAGCAGCGGGGACAGGGGGGCTGGAAACACCATATATTTT. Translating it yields CASSGDRGAGNTIYF.

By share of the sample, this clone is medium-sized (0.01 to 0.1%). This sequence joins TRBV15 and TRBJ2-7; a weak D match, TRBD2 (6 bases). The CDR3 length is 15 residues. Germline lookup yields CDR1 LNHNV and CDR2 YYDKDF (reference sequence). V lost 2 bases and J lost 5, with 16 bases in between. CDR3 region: CATSRSGERDDEQYF. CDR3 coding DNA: TGTGCCACCAGCAGATCGGGAGAGCGCGACGACGAGCAGTACTTC.

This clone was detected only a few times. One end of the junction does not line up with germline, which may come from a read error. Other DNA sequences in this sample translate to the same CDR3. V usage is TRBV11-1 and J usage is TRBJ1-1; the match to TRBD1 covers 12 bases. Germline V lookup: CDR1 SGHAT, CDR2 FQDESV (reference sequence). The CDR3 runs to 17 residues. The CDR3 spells CASSLAPWDRGQTEAFF. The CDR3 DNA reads TGTGCCAGCAGCCTAGCCCCGTGGGACAGGGGGCAAACTGAAGCTTTCTTT.

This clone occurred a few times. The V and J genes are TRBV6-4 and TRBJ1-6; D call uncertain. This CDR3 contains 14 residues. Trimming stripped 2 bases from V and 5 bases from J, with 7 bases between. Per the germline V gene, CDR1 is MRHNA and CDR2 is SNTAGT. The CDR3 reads CASSDGEDNSPLHF. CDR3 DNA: TGTGCCAGCAGTGACGGGGAGGATAATTCACCCCTCCACTTT.

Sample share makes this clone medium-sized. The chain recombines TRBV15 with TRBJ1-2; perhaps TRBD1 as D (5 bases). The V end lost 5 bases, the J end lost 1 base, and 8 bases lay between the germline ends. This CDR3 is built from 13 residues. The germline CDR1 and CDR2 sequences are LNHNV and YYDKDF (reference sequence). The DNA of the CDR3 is TGTGCCACCAGCGTTCAGGGTAACTATGGCTACACCTTC. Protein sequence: CATSVQGNYGYTF. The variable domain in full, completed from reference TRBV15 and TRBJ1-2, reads DAMVIQNPRYQVTQFGKPVTLSCSQTLNHNVMYWYQQKSSQAPKLLFHYYDKDFNNEADTPDNFQSRRPNTSFCFLDIRSPGLGDTAMYLCATSVQGNYGYTFGSGTRLTVV.

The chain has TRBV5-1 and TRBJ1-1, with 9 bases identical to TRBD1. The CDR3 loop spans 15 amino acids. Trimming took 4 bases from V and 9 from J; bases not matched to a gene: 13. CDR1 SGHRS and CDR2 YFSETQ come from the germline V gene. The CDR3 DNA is TGCGCCAGCAGCAGTGACACAGGGGGCTGTACTCAAGCTTTCTTT. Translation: CASSSDTGGCTQAFF.

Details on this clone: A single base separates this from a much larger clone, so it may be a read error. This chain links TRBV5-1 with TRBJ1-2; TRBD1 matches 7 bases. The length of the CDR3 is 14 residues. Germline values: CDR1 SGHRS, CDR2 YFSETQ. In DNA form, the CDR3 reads TGCGCCAGCGGCTTGAGGGGACAGTACACTGTCTACACCTTC. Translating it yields CASGLRGQYTVYTF.

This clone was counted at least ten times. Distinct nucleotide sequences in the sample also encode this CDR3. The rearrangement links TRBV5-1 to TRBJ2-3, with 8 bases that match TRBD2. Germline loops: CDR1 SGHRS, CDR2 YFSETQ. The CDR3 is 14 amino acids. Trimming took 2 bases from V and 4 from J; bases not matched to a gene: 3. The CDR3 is CASSFSGEADTQYF. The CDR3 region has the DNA TGCGCCAGCAGCTTTAGCGGGGAGGCAGATACGCAGTATTTT.

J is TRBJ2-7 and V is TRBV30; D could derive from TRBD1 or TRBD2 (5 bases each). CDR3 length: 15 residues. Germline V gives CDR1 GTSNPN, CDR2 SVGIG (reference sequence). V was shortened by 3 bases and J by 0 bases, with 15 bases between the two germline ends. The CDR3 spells CAWRSPYGTSYEQYF. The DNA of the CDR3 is TGTGCCTGGAGGTCTCCCTACGGGACCTCCTACGAGCAGTACTTC.

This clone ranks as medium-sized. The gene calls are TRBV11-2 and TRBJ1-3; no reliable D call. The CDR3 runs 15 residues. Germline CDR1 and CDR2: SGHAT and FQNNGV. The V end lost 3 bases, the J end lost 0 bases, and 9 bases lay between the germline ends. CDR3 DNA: TGTGCCAGCAGCTTGGGTTACACCTCTGGAAACACCATATATTTT. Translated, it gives CASSLGYTSGNTIYF.

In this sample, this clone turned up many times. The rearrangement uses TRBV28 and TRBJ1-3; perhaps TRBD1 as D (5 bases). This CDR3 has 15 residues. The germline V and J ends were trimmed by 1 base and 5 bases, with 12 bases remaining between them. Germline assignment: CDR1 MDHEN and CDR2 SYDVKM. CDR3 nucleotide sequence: TGTGCCAGCAGTTTATTGAGGGGCGGCCGAAACACCATATATTTT. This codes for CASSLLRGGRNTIYF.